This TCR beta chain was found in a study of regulatory T cells in long-lasting Graves disease. Sequencing libraries for TCR beta were prepared with iRepertoire HTBI primers and Arm-PCR of CDR3 regions. TCRdb reprocessed the multiplex PCR reads with MiXCR, giving one entry per CDR3 protein. The sample carries 550,000 to 650,000 distinct CDR3 sequences, about 16% recorded once. The junction had 4 bases not matched to a gene; V was cut back by 1 base and J by 0 bases. The CDR3 is 16 amino acids. Germline V gives CDR1 SQVTM, CDR2 ANQGSEA. The time point here: newly diagnosed GD, antithyroid drugs for less than 3 months. Following extraction of RNA from PBMCs, that RNA was used to make the TCR library. In addition, the sample was reused for a study of T cells in Graves' hyperthyroidism and ophthalmopathy.

This receptor was taken from a young man with Graves disease. The input for sequencing was peripheral blood mononuclear cells (PBMCs), taken at new diagnosis, from a patient treated with antithyroid drugs. This chain uses TRBV29-1 with TRBJ2-1; 9 positions match TRBD2. Written as DNA, the CDR3 is TGCAGCGTTGAAGGGGCTAGCGGGGACTCCTACAATGAGCAGTTCTTC. This translates into CSVEGASGDSYNEQFF.